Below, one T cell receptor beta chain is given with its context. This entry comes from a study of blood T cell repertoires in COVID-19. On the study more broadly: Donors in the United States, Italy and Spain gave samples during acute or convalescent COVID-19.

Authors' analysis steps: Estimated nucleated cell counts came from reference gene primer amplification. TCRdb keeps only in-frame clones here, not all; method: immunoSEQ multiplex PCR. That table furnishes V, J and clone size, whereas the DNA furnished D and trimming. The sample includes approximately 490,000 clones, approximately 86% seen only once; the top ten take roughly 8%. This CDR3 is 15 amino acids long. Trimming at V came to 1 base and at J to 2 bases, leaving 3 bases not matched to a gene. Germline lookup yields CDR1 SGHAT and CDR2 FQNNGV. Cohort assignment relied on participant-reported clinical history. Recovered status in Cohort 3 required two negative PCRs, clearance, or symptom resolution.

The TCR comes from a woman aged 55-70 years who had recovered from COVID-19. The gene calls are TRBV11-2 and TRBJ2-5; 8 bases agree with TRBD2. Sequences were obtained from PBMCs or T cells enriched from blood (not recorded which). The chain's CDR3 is CASSLALAVQETQYF. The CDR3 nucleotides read TGTGCCAGCAGCTTAGCACTAGCGGTACAAGAGACCCAGTACTTC.